There are many counts of the clone carrying this TCR beta chain. The data are from a study of human T cells and chemical hapten exposure. The germline V gene has CDR1 MNHEY and CDR2 SMNVEV (reference sequence). CDR3 size: 17 residues. V lost 7 bases to trimming and J lost 4 bases, with 24 bases between them. The time point here: pre-sensitization, week 0. Documented treatment: therapeutic diphenylcyclopropenone sensitization with weekly scalp DPC. TCRdb processed the RACE reads anew with MiXCR; each CDR3 protein has one entry. This table has roughly 40,000 distinct CDR3 sequences, over 9.5% appearing once.

The source was whole blood, collected in connection with sensitization to the hapten diphenylcyclopropenone (DPC). The genes are TRBV27 and TRBJ2-3; possibly TRBD1 or TRBD2 for D (5 bases each). The receptor was derived from a man under 40 with alopecia areata. Some clones in this sample may be carry-over from other donors' samples. The CDR3 here is CASTLGGHSKGADTQYF. The CDR3 DNA reads TGTGCCAGCACCCTAGGAGGACACTCCAAAGGAGCAGATACGCAGTATTTT.